What follows are 10 T cell receptor beta chains derived from one specimen sequenced in a study of blood T cell repertoires in COVID-19. Profiled with immunoSEQ multiplex PCR; TCRdb holds only in-frame clones, not every one. This sample carries around 700,000 clones, about 90% of them seen once, and the ten largest clones take more than 0.25%. Input material: peripheral blood. All receptors come from a woman between 18 and 29 years old with acute or convalescent COVID-19.

V and J are TRBV7-8 and TRBJ1-1, with D perhaps TRBD1 (5 bases). The CDR3 loop spans 13 amino acids. Trimming removed 3 bases from V and 4 bases from J, with 9 bases in between. Germline V gene sequence: CDR1 SGHVS, CDR2 FQNEAQ. CDR3 sequence reads: CASSFRGGTEAFF. CDR3 bases: TGTGCCAGCAGCTTTCGGGGGGGCACTGAAGCTTTCTTT.

The chain is built from TRBV7-5 and TRBJ1-2; whether TRBD1, the table's D call, matches the DNA was not checked. TRBV7-5 is a documented pseudogene. The length of the CDR3 is 15 residues. The CDR3 reads CARSLRGGIYRDYTF. CDR3 nucleotides: TGTGCCAGAAGCCTCCGAGGGGGAATTTACAGGGATTACACCTTC.

This chain connects TRBV9 to TRBJ1-5; D is perhaps TRBD1 (5 bases). Germline V gene data show CDR1 as SGDLS and CDR2 as YYNGEE. The CDR3 is 14 amino acids. Deletions cut 1 base from V and 3 bases from J, with 8 bases between. The CDR3 region has the DNA TGTGCCAGCAGCGTAACAGGAAACAATCAGCCCCAGCATTTT. Protein product: CASSVTGNNQPQHF.

The chain is built from TRBV30 and TRBJ1-1; a possible D gene is TRBD1 (6 bases). Trimming pared 8 bases from V and 4 bases from J, leaving 14 bases between. Germline V lookup: CDR1 GTSNPN, CDR2 SVGIG (reference sequence). The CDR3 is 12 residues long. The CDR3 bases are TGTGCCATACAGGGAGTGGGCACTGAAGCTTTCTTT. Translating gives CAIQGVGTEAFF.

The chain has TRBV27 and TRBJ1-2; a weak D match, TRBD1 (6 bases). The V end lost 6 bases, the J end lost 1 base, and 12 bases lay between the germline ends. The length of the CDR3 is 14 residues. Germline V CDR1 and CDR2: MNHEY, SMNVEV (reference sequence). DNA for the CDR3: TGTGCCAGCAGACCGATGGACAGTAACTATGGCTACACCTTC. This sequence encodes CASRPMDSNYGYTF.

This clone was seen more than once but under ten times. The chain recombines TRBV5-1 with TRBJ1-6; 8 bases fit TRBD1. The length of the CDR3 is 18 residues. Germline CDR1 is SGHRS and CDR2 is YFSETQ. The trim removed 4 bases at V and 6 bases at J, leaving 15 bases unmatched. CDR3 DNA: TGCGCCAGCAGCAGGACAGGGCTCAGACTGTTTCTTAATTCACCCCTCCACTTT. It encodes CASSRTGLRLFLNSPLHF.

Note on this clone: Germline is not matched at one junction end, which may reflect a read error. The chain employs TRBV30 and TRBJ1-6, with a possible D match to TRBD1 (6 bases). CDR1 GTSNPN and CDR2 SVGIG come from the germline V gene (reference sequence). CDR3 length equals 13 residues. The CDR3 spells CASSQGPNSPLHF. DNA for the CDR3: TGTGCCTCGAGTCAGGGGCCGAATTCACCCCTCCACTTT.

The V and J genes are TRBV4-3 and TRBJ1-4; D is perhaps TRBD1 (5 bases). Germline V gene lookup returns CDR1 LGHNA and CDR2 YSLEER. This CDR3 comprises 16 residues. The germline V and J ends were trimmed by 0 bases and 7 bases, with 15 bases remaining between them. CDR3: CASSQDLVRTFEKLFF. CDR3 nucleotide sequence: TGCGCCAGCAGCCAAGATCTAGTACGGACATTTGAAAAACTGTTTTTT.

V and J are TRBV7-9 and TRBJ1-2, with 7 bases lining up with TRBD1. CDR1 and CDR2 from the germline V gene are SEHNR and FQNEAQ (reference sequence). V was pared by 5 bases and J by 5 bases, with 11 bases of the junction left unmatched. The CDR3 loop spans 15 amino acids. CDR3 DNA: TGTGCCAGCAGCGGGCCGGGACAGCTATTATATGGCTACACCTTC. As protein: CASSGPGQLLYGYTF.

The genes are TRBV5-6 and TRBJ2-1; 10 nucleotides line up with TRBD2. The junction had 3 bases not matched to a gene; V was cut back by 3 bases and J by 6 bases. The germline V gene encodes CDR1 SGHDT and CDR2 YYEEEE. The CDR3 spans 14 residues. The CDR3 sequence: CASSSGLASNEQFF. Here the CDR3 DNA reads TGTGCCAGCAGCTCGGGACTAGCGAGCAATGAGCAGTTCTTC.